This passage covers 6 T cell receptor beta chains from one sample sequenced in a study of T cell repertoires in cytomegalovirus infection. TCRdb itself ran the reads through MiXCR, one entry per CDR3 protein. The sample includes around 740,000 distinct CDR3 sequences, roughly 35% seen only once; the top ten take about 2.8%. The sequenced sample was PBMCs. Every receptor here comes from a human donor in good health (CMV status not recorded). Some clones in this sample may be carry-over from other donors' samples.

The table lists this clonotype with a few counts. The J gene is TRBJ1-2, the V gene TRBV18, with TRBD1 identical over 8 bases. The trim removed 8 bases at V and 8 bases at J, leaving 16 bases unmatched. The CDR3 is 15 residues long. Germline V gene lookup returns CDR1 KGHSH and CDR2 LQKENI. CDR3 nucleotide sequence: TGTGCCAGCCGAGGCGGACAGGGCGGTGGTGGAGGCTACACCTTC. As protein: CASRGGQGGGGGYTF.

This clonotype was recorded many times. The chain carries TRBV12-3 or TRBV12-4 and TRBJ2-7, with D possibly being TRBD1 (6 bases). V lost 1 base and J lost 1, with 8 bases in between. The CDR3 spans 14 residues. In DNA, the CDR3 is TGTGCCAGCAGTTTAGGGGGGCAATCCTACGAGCAGTACTTC. Amino acids: CASSLGGQSYEQYF.

This clonotype was picked up a small number of times. The chain links TRBV11-2 to TRBJ2-1; 9 bases align to TRBD1. V was clipped by 2 bases and J by 4 bases; unmatched bases: 6. CDR3 length: 16 amino acids. Germline CDR1 and CDR2: SGHAT and FQNNGV. The CDR3 bases are TGTGCCAGCAGCTTACAAAGGGACAGGGTTTACAATGAGCAGTTCTTC. It yields the protein CASSLQRDRVYNEQFF.

The chain joins TRBV20-1 to TRBJ2-7; weak D call: TRBD2 (6 bases). The germline gives CDR1 DFQATT, CDR2 SNEGSKA (reference sequence). V was shortened by 0 bases and J by 3 bases, with 18 bases between the two germline ends. The CDR3 totals 16 residues. CDR3 in amino acids: CSARDSLGLGSYEQYF. CDR3 DNA: TGCAGTGCTAGAGATTCCTTGGGACTCGGCAGCTACGAGCAGTACTTC.

The J gene is TRBJ2-1, the V gene TRBV29-1; a weak D match, TRBD2 (5 bases). The CDR3 extends over 11 amino acids. V was cut by 4 bases and J by 9 bases, with 10 bases left in between. Germline assignment: CDR1 SQVTM and CDR2 ANQGSEA. The CDR3 coding sequence is TGCAGCGTTGCCGAAGGGAGTGAGCAGTTCTTC. Residues: CSVAEGSEQFF.

This clonotype showed up just a few times. The genes are TRBV2 and TRBJ1-2; 7 bases agree with TRBD1. The trim removed 5 bases at V and 4 bases at J, leaving 10 bases unmatched. This CDR3 has 15 amino acids. Germline assignment: CDR1 SNHLY and CDR2 FYNNEI. The CDR3 DNA sequence: TGTGCCAGCAGTACACTCCCCGGGACAGCCTATGGCTACACCTTC. This sequence encodes CASSTLPGTAYGYTF.